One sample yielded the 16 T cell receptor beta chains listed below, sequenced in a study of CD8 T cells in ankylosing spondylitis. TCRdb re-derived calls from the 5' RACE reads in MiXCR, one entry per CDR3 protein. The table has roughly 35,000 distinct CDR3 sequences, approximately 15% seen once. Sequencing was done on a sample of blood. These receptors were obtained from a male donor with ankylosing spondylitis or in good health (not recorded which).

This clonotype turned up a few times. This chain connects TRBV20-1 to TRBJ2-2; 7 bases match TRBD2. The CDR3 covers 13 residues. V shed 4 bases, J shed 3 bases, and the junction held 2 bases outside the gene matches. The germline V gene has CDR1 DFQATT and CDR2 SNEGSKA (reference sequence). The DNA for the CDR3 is TGCAGTGCTAAACTAGCGTACACCGGGGAGCTGTTTTTT. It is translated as CSAKLAYTGELFF.

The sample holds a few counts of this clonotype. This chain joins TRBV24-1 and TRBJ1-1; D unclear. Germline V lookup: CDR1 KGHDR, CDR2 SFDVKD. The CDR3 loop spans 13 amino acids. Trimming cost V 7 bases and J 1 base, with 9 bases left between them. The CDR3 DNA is TGTGCCACCAGAGCGGGCCAGAACACTGAAGCTTTCTTT. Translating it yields CATRAGQNTEAFF.

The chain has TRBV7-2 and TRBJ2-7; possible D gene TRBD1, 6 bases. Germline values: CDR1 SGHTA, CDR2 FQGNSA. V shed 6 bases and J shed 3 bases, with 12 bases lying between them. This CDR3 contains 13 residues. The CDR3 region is CASSRYRDYEQYF. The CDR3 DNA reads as TGTGCCAGCAGTCGGTACAGGGACTACGAGCAGTACTTC.

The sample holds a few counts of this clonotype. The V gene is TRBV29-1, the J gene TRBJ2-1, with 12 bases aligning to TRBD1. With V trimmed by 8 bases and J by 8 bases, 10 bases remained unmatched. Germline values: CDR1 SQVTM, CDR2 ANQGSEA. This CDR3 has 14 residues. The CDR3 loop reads CSSTGTGGWDEQFF. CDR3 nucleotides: TGCAGCTCGACCGGGACAGGGGGCTGGGATGAGCAGTTCTTC.

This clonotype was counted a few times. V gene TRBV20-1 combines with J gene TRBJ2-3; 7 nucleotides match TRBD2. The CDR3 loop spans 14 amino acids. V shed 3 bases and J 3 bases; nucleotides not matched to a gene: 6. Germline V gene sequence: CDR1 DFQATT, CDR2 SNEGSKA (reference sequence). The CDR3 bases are TGCAGTGCTAGTCAGCGGGGCTCGACAGATACGCAGTATTTT. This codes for CSASQRGSTDTQYF.

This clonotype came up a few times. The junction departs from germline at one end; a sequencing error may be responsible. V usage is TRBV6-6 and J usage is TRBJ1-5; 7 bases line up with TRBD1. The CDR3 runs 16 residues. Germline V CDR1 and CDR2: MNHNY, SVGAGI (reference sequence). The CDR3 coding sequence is TGTGCCAGCAGTAACTCAGACAGGGAGCGAAGTCAGCCCCAGCATTTT. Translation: CASSNSDRERSQPQHF.

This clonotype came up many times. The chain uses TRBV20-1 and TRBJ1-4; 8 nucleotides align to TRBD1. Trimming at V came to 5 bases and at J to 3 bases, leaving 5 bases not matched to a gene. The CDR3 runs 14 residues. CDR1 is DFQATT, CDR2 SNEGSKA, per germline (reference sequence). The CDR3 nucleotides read TGCAGTGCTCGCCAGGGGGCGGCTAATGAAAAACTGTTTTTT. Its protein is CSARQGAANEKLFF.

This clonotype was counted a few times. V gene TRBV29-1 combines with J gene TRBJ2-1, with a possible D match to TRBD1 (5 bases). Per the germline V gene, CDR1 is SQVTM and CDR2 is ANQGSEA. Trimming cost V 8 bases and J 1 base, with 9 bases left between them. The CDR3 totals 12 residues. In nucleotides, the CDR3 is TGCAGCTCGGCAGGGTCCTACAATGAGCAGTTCTTC. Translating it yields CSSAGSYNEQFF.

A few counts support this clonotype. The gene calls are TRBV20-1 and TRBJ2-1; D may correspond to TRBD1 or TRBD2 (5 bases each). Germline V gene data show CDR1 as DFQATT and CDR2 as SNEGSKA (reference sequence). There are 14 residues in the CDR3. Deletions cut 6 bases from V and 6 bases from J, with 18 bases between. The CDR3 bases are TGCAGTGCAGAAAGGTCCGGGACCGTCAATGAGCAGTTCTTC. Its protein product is CSAERSGTVNEQFF.

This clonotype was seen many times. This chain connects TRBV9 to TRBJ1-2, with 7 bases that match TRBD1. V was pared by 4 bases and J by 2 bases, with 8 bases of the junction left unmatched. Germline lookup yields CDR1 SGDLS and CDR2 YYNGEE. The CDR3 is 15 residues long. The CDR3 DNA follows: TGTGCCAGCAGCCCAACATTACAGGGGAACTATGGCTACACCTTC. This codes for CASSPTLQGNYGYTF.

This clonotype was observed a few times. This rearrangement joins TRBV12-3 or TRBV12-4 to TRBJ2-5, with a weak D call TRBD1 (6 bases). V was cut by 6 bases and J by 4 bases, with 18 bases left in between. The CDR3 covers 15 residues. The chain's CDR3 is CASRDDKGVGETQYF. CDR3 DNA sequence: TGTGCCAGCAGGGACGACAAGGGGGTCGGAGAGACCCAGTACTTC.

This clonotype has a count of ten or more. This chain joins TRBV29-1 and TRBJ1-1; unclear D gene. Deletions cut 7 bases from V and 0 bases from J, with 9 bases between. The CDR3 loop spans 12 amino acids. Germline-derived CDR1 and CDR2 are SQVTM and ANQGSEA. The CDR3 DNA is TGCAGCGGTAGGGTTATGAACACTGAAGCTTTCTTT. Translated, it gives CSGRVMNTEAFF.

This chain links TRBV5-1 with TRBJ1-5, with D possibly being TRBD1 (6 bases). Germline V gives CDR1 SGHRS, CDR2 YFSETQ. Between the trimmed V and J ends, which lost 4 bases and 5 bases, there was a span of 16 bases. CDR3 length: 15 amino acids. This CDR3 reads CASSPEQGRDQPQHF. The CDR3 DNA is TGCGCCAGCAGCCCGGAACAGGGAAGAGATCAGCCCCAGCATTTT.

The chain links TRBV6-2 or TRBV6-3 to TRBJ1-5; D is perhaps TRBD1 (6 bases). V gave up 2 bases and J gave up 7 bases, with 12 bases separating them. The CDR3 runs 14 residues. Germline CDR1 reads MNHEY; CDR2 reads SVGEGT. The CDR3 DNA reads TGTGCCAGCAGTTACGGAGGGGGACGGCAGCCCCAGCATTTT. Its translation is CASSYGGGRQPQHF.

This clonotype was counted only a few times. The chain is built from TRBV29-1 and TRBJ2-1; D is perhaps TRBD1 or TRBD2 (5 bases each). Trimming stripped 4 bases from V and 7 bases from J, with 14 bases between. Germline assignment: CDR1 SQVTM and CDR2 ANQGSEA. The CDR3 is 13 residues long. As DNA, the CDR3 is TGCAGCGTTGCCAGGGAGATTTGGAATGAGCAGTTCTTC. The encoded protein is CSVAREIWNEQFF.

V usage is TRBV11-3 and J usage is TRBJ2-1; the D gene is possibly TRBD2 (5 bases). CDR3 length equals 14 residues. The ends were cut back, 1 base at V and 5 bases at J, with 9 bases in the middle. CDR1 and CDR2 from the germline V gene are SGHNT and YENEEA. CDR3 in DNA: TGTGCCAGCAGCTTAGGGGGAGCCAACAATGAGCAGTTCTTC. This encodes CASSLGGANNEQFF. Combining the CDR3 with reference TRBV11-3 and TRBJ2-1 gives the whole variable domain EAGVVQSPRYKIIEKKQPVAFWCNPISGHNTLYWYLQNLGQGPELLIRYENEEAVDDSQLPKDRFSAERLKGVDSTLKIQPAELGDSAVYLCASSLGGANNEQFFGPGTRLTVL.